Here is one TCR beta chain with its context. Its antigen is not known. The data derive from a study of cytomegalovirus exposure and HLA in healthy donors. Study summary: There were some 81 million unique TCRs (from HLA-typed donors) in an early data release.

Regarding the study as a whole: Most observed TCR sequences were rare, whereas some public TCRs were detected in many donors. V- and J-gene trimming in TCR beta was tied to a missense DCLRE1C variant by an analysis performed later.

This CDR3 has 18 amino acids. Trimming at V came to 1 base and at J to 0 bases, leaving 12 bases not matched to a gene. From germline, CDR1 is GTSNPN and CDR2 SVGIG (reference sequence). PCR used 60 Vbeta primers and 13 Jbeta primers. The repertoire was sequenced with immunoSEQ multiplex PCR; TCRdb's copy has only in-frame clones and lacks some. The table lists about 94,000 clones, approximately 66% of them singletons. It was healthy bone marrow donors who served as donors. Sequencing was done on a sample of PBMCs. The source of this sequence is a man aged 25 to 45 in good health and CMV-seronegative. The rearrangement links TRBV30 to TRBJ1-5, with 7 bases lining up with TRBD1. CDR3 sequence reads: CAWSAKTGTIYSNQPQHF. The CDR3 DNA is TGTGCCTGGAGTGCGAAGACAGGGACCATCTATAGCAATCAGCCCCAGCATTTT.